These 5 T cell receptor beta chains originate from one sample sequenced in a study of T-cell memory formation after mild COVID-19. TCRdb processed the 5' RACE reads anew with MiXCR; each CDR3 protein has one entry. The data contain fewer than 400,000 distinct CDR3 sequences, roughly 15% of them singletons. The sequencing sample was made of PBMCs or a T cell subset sorted from them (not recorded which). The origin of the receptors is a man younger than 35 who had mild COVID-19 (a few samples of this study predate the infection). Cell type and time point are not known.

The chain has TRBV5-1 and TRBJ1-2, with D perhaps TRBD1 (5 bases). The CDR3 has 13 residues. Trimming left V 4 bases short and J 10 bases short, with 17 bases between. Germline lookup yields CDR1 SGHRS and CDR2 YFSETQ. The CDR3 bases are TGCGCCAGCAGCCCGGGGCCCTTAGGGGACTACACCTTC. It translates to CASSPGPLGDYTF.

This clonotype came up a few times. V usage is TRBV5-1 and J usage is TRBJ2-1; 10 bases line up with TRBD1. V lost 5 bases, J lost 6 bases, and 8 bases stayed unmatched. Germline-derived CDR1 and CDR2 are SGHRS and YFSETQ. This CDR3 has 15 residues. CDR3 nucleotide sequence: TGCGCCAGCAGTTCCGGAGACAGGGGGCTCAATGAGCAGTTCTTC. It encodes CASSSGDRGLNEQFF.

The chain joins TRBV20-1 to TRBJ1-1, with D unresolved. This CDR3 spans 14 amino acids. With 0 bases removed from V and 0 bases from J, the gap between germline ends came to 8 bases. Germline CDR1 and CDR2: DFQATT and SNEGSKA (reference sequence). CDR3: CSARDRRVNTEAFF. The CDR3 region has the DNA TGCAGTGCTAGAGATCGGCGGGTGAACACTGAAGCTTTCTTT.

J is TRBJ2-7 and V is TRBV19; the D gene could be TRBD1 or TRBD2 (5 bases each). CDR3 size: 11 residues. Trimming took off 8 bases at V and 4 bases at J, with 9 bases between the two ends. The V gene's germline CDR1 is LNHDA and CDR2 SQIVND (reference sequence). This chain's CDR3 is CASQGVYEQYV. In DNA form, the CDR3 reads TGTGCCAGTCAGGGAGTATACGAGCAGTACGTC.

This clonotype appeared a few times. This rearrangement joins TRBV7-9 to TRBJ2-6; D remains ambiguous. The CDR3 covers 15 residues. Per germline, CDR1 SEHNR and CDR2 FQNEAQ (reference sequence). The V end was cut by 2 bases, the J end by 0 bases, with 5 bases between. The CDR3 DNA follows: TGTGCCAGCAGCTTATTCAACTCTGGGGCCAACGTCCTGACTTTC. This translates into CASSLFNSGANVLTF.